This note documents a single TCR beta chain sequence. Its antigen remains unknown. CDR3 length equals 13 residues. Germline CDR1 SGHRS, CDR2 YFSETQ. Trimming left V 3 bases short and J 6 bases short, with 13 bases between. These data are taken from a study of OX40 agonist ivuxolimab in advanced cancers. In the study overall: An agonistic anti-OX40 (CD134) antibody, ivuxolimab, was used to treat the patients. One patient with hepatocellular carcinoma and two with cutaneous melanoma, three in all, had partial responses.

Using immunoSEQ multiplex PCR, the repertoire was profiled, and TCRdb retains in-frame clones only, with some absent. The table records approximately 76,000 clones, about 90% of them present only once. Whole-study findings and limits: Expanded clones were, on average, more numerous among CD8+ T cells than CD4+. Certain nonresponding patients likewise had low normalized T-cell clonal expansion.

The specimen comprised CD4+ or CD8+ T cells sorted from blood, sampled in a trial of the OX40 agonist ivuxolimab. The V and J genes are TRBV5-1 and TRBJ2-7; D is undetermined. The clonotype comes from an adult with an advanced solid tumor such as melanoma, head and neck, liver or kidney cancer. CDR3 loop: CASSSLLGGEQYF. The CDR3 DNA is TGCGCCAGCAGCTCCCTGCTCGGTGGCGAGCAGTACTTC.